This paragraph reports one TCR beta chain. The data originate from a study of blood T cell repertoires in COVID-19. The wider study: The United States, Italy and Spain were the sources of the acute and convalescent COVID-19 samples. Sources were T cells, B-cell-depleted T cells, or PBMCs; the material itself was cDNA or gDNA.

The table came from immunoSEQ multiplex PCR; TCRdb's copy has only in-frame clones and leaves some out. The repertoire holds fewer than 50,000 clones, 79% seen once, with roughly 25% in the top ten. With 8 bases removed from V and 5 bases from J, the gap between germline ends came to 22 bases. CDR1 is MNHEY and CDR2 is SVGAGI in the germline V gene. The CDR3 loop spans 15 amino acids. Sequenced: peripheral blood. V usage is TRBV6-5 and J usage is TRBJ2-7; D remains unclear. The sequence was obtained from a man in his 70s with acute or convalescent COVID-19. CDR3 protein: CASAPRGGQGDEQYF. The CDR3 DNA is TGTGCCAGCGCCCCTCGTGGCGGTCAAGGAGACGAGCAGTACTTC.